The clone carrying this T cell receptor beta chain was recorded at least ten times. Its matching antigen is unknown. Unique molecular identifiers were incorporated into the prepared TCRbeta library. TCRdb reprocessed the PCR reads via MiXCR and lists one record per CDR3 protein. Here the sample spans 440,000 or so distinct CDR3 sequences, around 46% being singletons. These data belong to a study of T-cell reconstitution after alpha-beta-depleted transplantation in children. Trimming removed 8 bases from V and 1 base from J, with 13 bases in between. Germline V lookup: CDR1 MNHEY, CDR2 SMNVEV (reference sequence). The CDR3 runs to 14 residues. Broader study findings: Alpha-beta T cells present about two months after transplant were reported to originate from several hundred expanded graft clones. At day 60, the high TCRbeta diversity found in some patients originated from recipient T cells and thymic progenitors that had survived.

The material was PBMCs, obtained before TCRalphabeta/CD19-depleted stem cell transplant. The receptor comes from a girl aged 2 to 10 with aplastic anemia, due to receive a stem cell transplant. V usage is TRBV27 and J usage is TRBJ2-3, with D possibly called TRBD1 or TRBD2 (5 bases each). The CDR3 loop is CASRSMGGTDTQYF. CDR3 coding DNA: TGTGCCAGCCGCTCAATGGGGGGCACAGATACGCAGTATTTT.